A single sample is the source of the 22 T cell receptor beta chains below, sequenced in a study of beta chain features in type 1 diabetes. Every bit of the isolated RNA underwent reverse transcription, so sequencing read expressed TCRB transcripts. The data were produced by immunoSEQ multiplex PCR, yet TCRdb's version contains in-frame clones alone and is incomplete. The table lists 970,000 or so clones, roughly 15% of them singletons. What was sequenced was naive CD4+ T cells from blood. These receptors were taken from a woman younger than 35 in good health.

The gene calls are TRBV9 and TRBJ2-5; 10 bases align to TRBD2. This CDR3 region has 17 residues. Trimming cost V 0 bases and J 5 bases; bases outside gene matches: 10. Germline CDR1 is SGDLS and CDR2 is YYNGEE. CDR3 residues: CASSVGVSGRIEETQYF. For the CDR3, the DNA is TGTGCCAGCAGCGTAGGTGTTAGCGGGAGGATTGAGGAGACCCAGTACTTC. Full variable domain (rest looked up from reference TRBV9 and TRBJ2-5): DSGVTQTPKHLITATGQRVTLRCSPRSGDLSVYWYQQSLDQGLQFLIQYYNGEERAKGNILERFSAQQFPDLHSELNLSSLELGDSALYFCASSVGVSGRIEETQYFGPGTRLLVL.

The sample holds a few counts of this clone. Here the CDR3 reads CASSQWKRDRSTYEQYF. The CDR3 DNA follows: TGTGCCAGCAGCCAATGGAAAAGGGACAGGAGTACCTACGAGCAGTACTTC. V usage is TRBV7-9 and J usage is TRBJ2-7, with 8 bases lining up with TRBD1. The germline V gene encodes CDR1 SEHNR and CDR2 FQNEAQ (reference sequence). The CDR3 is made up of 17 amino acids. The trim removed 5 bases at V and 2 bases at J, leaving 14 bases unmatched.

The V call is TRBV27, the J call TRBJ2-4; unclear D gene. Germline loops: CDR1 MNHEY, CDR2 SMNVEV (reference sequence). V lost 5 bases, J lost 2 bases, and 13 bases lay in between. CDR3 length: 15 residues. CDR3 sequence reads: CASSPSAISKNIQYF. Here the CDR3 DNA reads TGTGCCAGCAGTCCGTCGGCGATTTCCAAAAACATTCAGTACTTC.

V gene TRBV5-1 combines with J gene TRBJ2-3; possible D gene TRBD1, 6 bases. The CDR3 spans 12 residues. V lost 2 bases and J 5 bases, leaving 6 bases between the germline ends. Per the germline V gene, CDR1 is SGHRS and CDR2 is YFSETQ. CDR3 amino acids: CASSLGGDTQYF. The CDR3 DNA follows: TGCGCCAGCAGCTTAGGGGGAGATACGCAGTATTTT.

This clone was detected only a few times. This rearrangement joins TRBV20-1 to TRBJ2-1, with a possible D match to TRBD2 (5 bases). Deletions cut 8 bases from V and 4 bases from J, with 9 bases between. The CDR3 has 11 residues. Germline CDR1 and CDR2: DFQATT and SNEGSKA (reference sequence). The CDR3 is CSSGRYNEQFF. The DNA of the CDR3 is TGCAGTAGCGGACGATACAATGAGCAGTTCTTC.

This clone was detected only a few times. This chain joins TRBV11-1 and TRBJ2-7; no firm D call. The germline V and J ends were trimmed by 5 bases and 1 base, with 6 bases remaining between them. The germline CDR1 and CDR2 sequences are SGHAT and FQDESV (reference sequence). The CDR3 spans 12 residues. The CDR3 nucleotides are TGTGCCAGCAGCCGGTTATCCTACGAGCAGTACTTC. Its protein product is CASSRLSYEQYF.

The chain has TRBV7-9 and TRBJ2-5; D possibly corresponds to TRBD1 (5 bases). The CDR3 contains 16 residues. Trimming took off 0 bases at V and 5 bases at J, with 16 bases between the two ends. Germline assignment: CDR1 SEHNR and CDR2 FQNEAQ (reference sequence). The CDR3 coding sequence is TGTGCCAGCAGCTTAGCGGGTGGACATGTGACGGAGACCCAGTACTTC. Translating it yields CASSLAGGHVTETQYF.

As regards this clone: The sample contains more than one DNA sequence encoding this CDR3. V and J are TRBV5-1 and TRBJ2-7; D gene ambiguous. Germline lookup yields CDR1 SGHRS and CDR2 YFSETQ. With 2 bases removed from V and 3 bases from J, the gap between germline ends came to 9 bases. The CDR3 extends over 13 amino acids. CDR3: CASSLGGNYEQYF. CDR3 DNA sequence: TGCGCCAGCAGCTTAGGTGGAAACTACGAGCAGTACTTC.

In its sample, this clone was seen a few times. The chain employs TRBV10-3 and TRBJ2-1, with 9 bases matching TRBD2. The CDR3 consists of 14 residues. The ends lost 4 bases at V and 4 bases at J; junction bases unmatched: 2. Germline V gene sequence: CDR1 ENHRY, CDR2 SYGVKD. This CDR3 reads CAISVSGSYNEQFF. Written as DNA, the CDR3 is TGTGCCATCAGTGTTAGCGGGAGTTACAATGAGCAGTTCTTC.

The genes are TRBV6-5 and TRBJ2-7, with D perhaps TRBD1 (5 bases). In germline, CDR1 is MNHEY, CDR2 SVGAGI. The CDR3 loop spans 15 amino acids. V was pared by 4 bases and J by 1 base, with 14 bases between. CDR3 loop: CASSSTAGVSYEQYF. CDR3 sequence (DNA): TGTGCCAGCAGTTCGACAGCAGGAGTTTCCTACGAGCAGTACTTC.

This clone was counted only a few times. The V call is TRBV7-9, the J call TRBJ2-3, with TRBD2 identical over 8 bases. This CDR3 spans 15 amino acids. Germline V gene lookup returns CDR1 SEHNR and CDR2 FQNEAQ (reference sequence). The V segment lost 5 bases and the J segment 4 bases; nucleotides outside the gene matches: 8. CDR3 sequence: CASSRGSGSPDTQYF. The CDR3 nucleotides read TGTGCCAGCAGCCGAGGGAGCGGGAGTCCAGATACGCAGTATTTT.

This chain uses TRBV6-1 with TRBJ2-7; D is uncertain. Germline V gene lookup returns CDR1 MNHNS and CDR2 SASEGT. With 4 bases removed from V and 0 bases from J, the gap between germline ends came to 28 bases. There are 20 residues in the CDR3. For the CDR3, the DNA is TGTGCCAGCAGTGTGAACCGGGCCATAACCTCTCATCCCTCCTCCTACGAGCAGTACTTC. Protein: CASSVNRAITSHPSSYEQYF.

This clone has a handful of counts. This chain uses TRBV7-2 with TRBJ2-1, with 7 bases identical to TRBD2. V lost 5 bases and J lost 6; bases outside the gene matches: 16. The germline V gene has CDR1 SGHTA and CDR2 FQGNSA. This CDR3 is 17 amino acids long. The CDR3 spells CASSHTRGTTRFNEQFF. CDR3 nucleotides: TGTGCCAGCAGCCATACGCGAGGGACTACCAGGTTCAATGAGCAGTTCTTC. The variable domain in full, with the rest retrieved from reference TRBV7-2 and TRBJ2-1, is GAGVSQSPSNKVTEKGKDVELRCDPISGHTALYWYRQSLGQGLEFLIYFQGNSAPDKSGLPSDRFSAERTGGSVSTLTIQRTQQEDSAVYLCASSHTRGTTRFNEQFFGPGTRLTVL.

This clone was counted between two and nine times. DNA for the CDR3: TGTGCCAGCAGTTCCTCTGGGGCTAGCCTGTACGAGCAGTACTTC. This codes for CASSSSGASLYEQYF. The rearrangement uses TRBV28 and TRBJ2-7; either TRBD1 or TRBD2 may supply D (5 bases each). The V end was cut by 4 bases, the J end by 4 bases, with 17 bases between. The CDR3 has 15 amino acids. In germline, CDR1 is MDHEN, CDR2 SYDVKM.

DNA for the CDR3: TGTGCCAGCAGCTTAGTAGGACAGGGCAGCACAGATACGCAGTATTTT. Residues: CASSLVGQGSTDTQYF. The chain joins TRBV7-2 to TRBJ2-3; 8 bases line up with TRBD1. The CDR3 is 16 amino acids. Per germline, CDR1 SGHTA and CDR2 FQGNSA. Unmatched junction bases numbered 3, after V lost 1 base and J lost 0 bases.

This clone came up a few times. This sample includes further DNA sequences coding for the same CDR3. This chain joins TRBV29-1 and TRBJ1-2; D may be TRBD1 (5 bases). Trimming shortened V by 3 bases and J by 5 bases, and 7 bases separated the two germline ends. CDR3 length equals 11 residues. Germline lookup yields CDR1 SQVTM and CDR2 ANQGSEA. The CDR3 loop reads CSVDAGYGYTF. The CDR3 DNA reads TGCAGCGTTGACGCAGGGTATGGCTACACCTTC.

This clone has only a few counts. The V gene is TRBV5-6, the J gene TRBJ2-5; D is ambiguous. Trimming took off 3 bases at V and 9 bases at J, with 12 bases between the two ends. This CDR3 region has 12 residues. In germline, CDR1 is SGHDT, CDR2 YYEEEE. The CDR3 nucleotides are TGTGCCAGCAGCTCCGGCCCTAGAGCCCAGTACTTC. Protein product: CASSSGPRAQYF.

As for this clone: In the same sample, other DNA sequences code for this CDR3. CDR3 nucleotide sequence: TGTGCCAGCAGCTCAACGAACACCGGGGAGCTGTTTTTT. This sequence encodes CASSSTNTGELFF. This sequence joins TRBV7-9 and TRBJ2-2; D remains ambiguous. Germline V gene sequence: CDR1 SEHNR, CDR2 FQNEAQ (reference sequence). This CDR3 has 13 residues. V lost 4 bases, J lost 0 bases, and 3 bases lay in between. Together with reference TRBV7-9 and TRBJ2-2, the CDR3 gives the full variable domain: DTGVSQNPRHKITKRGQNVTFRCDPISEHNRLYWYRQTLGQGPEFLTYFQNEAQLEKSRLLSDRFSAERPKGSFSTLEIQRTEQGDSAMYLCASSSTNTGELFFGEGSRLTVL.

The chain carries TRBV19 and TRBJ1-1; unclear D gene. V was shortened by 9 bases and J by 3 bases, with 14 bases between the two germline ends. CDR1 and CDR2 (germline): LNHDA, SQIVND (reference sequence). The CDR3 loop spans 13 amino acids. The DNA of the CDR3 is TGTGCCAGCCACAGCTTCCGGGACACTGAAGCTTTCTTT. As protein: CASHSFRDTEAFF.

This clone was seen only a few times. The gene calls are TRBV28 and TRBJ2-2; tentatively, D is TRBD1 (6 bases). The V and J ends lost 3 bases and 5 bases respectively, with 7 bases between them. This CDR3 comprises 13 residues. Germline-derived CDR1 and CDR2 are MDHEN and SYDVKM. Here the CDR3 reads CASSFTGTGELFF. The CDR3 DNA reads TGTGCCAGCAGTTTTACAGGGACCGGGGAGCTGTTTTTT.

The V and J genes are TRBV28 and TRBJ2-1; D is unclear. Germline CDR1 reads MDHEN; CDR2 reads SYDVKM. The CDR3 has 16 amino acids. V was pared by 3 bases and J by 5 bases, with 17 bases between. CDR3 sequence: CASSFEKKQQNNEQFF. The CDR3 nucleotides are TGTGCCAGCAGTTTCGAGAAGAAACAACAAAACAATGAGCAGTTCTTC.

This clone was seen a handful of times. The V and J genes are TRBV6-5 and TRBJ1-5; D not resolved. The CDR3 consists of 16 residues. Per germline, CDR1 MNHEY and CDR2 SVGAGI. The V end was cut by 4 bases, the J end by 0 bases, with 13 bases between. DNA of the CDR3: TGTGCCAGCAGTTTATCTTTTCCGCGTAGCAATCAGCCCCAGCATTTT. Translating gives CASSLSFPRSNQPQHF.